This TCR beta chain was found in a study of blood T cell repertoires in COVID-19. Study-level information: Whether acute or convalescent, the COVID-19 samples came from the United States, Italy and Spain. T cells, B-cell-depleted T cells, or PBMCs supplied cDNA or gDNA.

As originally analysed: Estimates of nucleated cell counts were drawn from the amplification of reference gene primers. Libraries were prepared by immunoSEQ multiplex PCR; TCRdb keeps only in-frame clonotypes and omits some of them. The V and J calls and clone size come from that table; D and trimming were worked out from the DNA. The data show about 160,000 clones, about 83% seen once. This CDR3 comprises 15 residues. Germline CDR1 and CDR2: LGHNT and FRNRAP. The V end was cut by 2 bases, the J end by 6 bases, with 14 bases between. The clonotype was recovered from a man aged 70-80 years who had recovered from COVID-19. What was sequenced was peripheral blood. The chain joins TRBV12-5 to TRBJ2-1; a possible D gene is TRBD2 (5 bases). The CDR3 sequence: CASGLPSGIFNEQFF. CDR3 in DNA: TGTGCTAGTGGTTTGCCCAGCGGAATATTCAATGAGCAGTTCTTC.